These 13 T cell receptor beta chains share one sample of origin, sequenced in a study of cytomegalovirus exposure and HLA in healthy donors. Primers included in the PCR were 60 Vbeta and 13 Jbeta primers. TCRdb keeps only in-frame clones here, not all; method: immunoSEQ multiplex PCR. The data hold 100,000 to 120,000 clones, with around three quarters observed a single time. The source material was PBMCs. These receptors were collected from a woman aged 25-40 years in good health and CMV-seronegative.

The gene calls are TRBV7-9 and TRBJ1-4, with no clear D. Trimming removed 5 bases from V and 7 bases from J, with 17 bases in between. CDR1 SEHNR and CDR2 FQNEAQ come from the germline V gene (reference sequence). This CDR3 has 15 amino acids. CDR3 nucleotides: TGTGCCAGCAGCGGAGCCGGGAGAGAGCGTGAAAAACTGTTTTTT. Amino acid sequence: CASSGAGREREKLFF.

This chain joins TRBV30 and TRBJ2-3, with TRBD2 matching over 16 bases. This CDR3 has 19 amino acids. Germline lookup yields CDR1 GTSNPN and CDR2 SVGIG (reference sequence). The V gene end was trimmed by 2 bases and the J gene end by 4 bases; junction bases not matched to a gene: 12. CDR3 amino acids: CAWSPGLAGGPVPSDTQYF. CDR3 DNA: TGTGCCTGGAGTCCGGGACTAGCGGGAGGGCCGGTCCCCTCAGATACGCAGTATTTT.

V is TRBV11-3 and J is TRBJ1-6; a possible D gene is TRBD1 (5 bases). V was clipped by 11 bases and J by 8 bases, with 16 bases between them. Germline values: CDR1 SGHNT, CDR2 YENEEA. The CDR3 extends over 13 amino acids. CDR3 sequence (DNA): TGTGCCCAAGGGGCCAGTAGGGATTCACCCCTCCACTTT. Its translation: CAQGASRDSPLHF. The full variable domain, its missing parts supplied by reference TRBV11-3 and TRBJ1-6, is EAGVVQSPRYKIIEKKQPVAFWCNPISGHNTLYWYLQNLGQGPELLIRYENEEAVDDSQLPKDRFSAERLKGVDSTLKIQPAELGDSAVYLCAQGASRDSPLHFGNGTRLTVT.

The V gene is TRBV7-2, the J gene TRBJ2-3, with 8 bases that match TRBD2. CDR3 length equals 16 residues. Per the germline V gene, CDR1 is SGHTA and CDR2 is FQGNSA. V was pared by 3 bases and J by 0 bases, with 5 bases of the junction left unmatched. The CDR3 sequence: CASSFSGIASTDTQYF. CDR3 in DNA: TGTGCCAGCAGCTTTAGCGGGATAGCTAGCACAGATACGCAGTATTTT.

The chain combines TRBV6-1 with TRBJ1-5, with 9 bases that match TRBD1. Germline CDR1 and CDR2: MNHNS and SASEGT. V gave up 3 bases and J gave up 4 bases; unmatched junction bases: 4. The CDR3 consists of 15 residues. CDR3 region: CASSEDRGRNQPQHF. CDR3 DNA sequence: TGTGCCAGCAGTGAGGACAGGGGAAGGAATCAGCCCCAGCATTTT.

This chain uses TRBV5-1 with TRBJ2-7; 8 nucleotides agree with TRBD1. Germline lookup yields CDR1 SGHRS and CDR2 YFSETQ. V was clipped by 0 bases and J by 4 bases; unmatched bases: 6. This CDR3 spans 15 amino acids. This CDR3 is CASSLAGTGVYEQYF. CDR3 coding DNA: TGCGCCAGCAGCTTGGCCGGGACAGGCGTTTACGAGCAGTACTTC.

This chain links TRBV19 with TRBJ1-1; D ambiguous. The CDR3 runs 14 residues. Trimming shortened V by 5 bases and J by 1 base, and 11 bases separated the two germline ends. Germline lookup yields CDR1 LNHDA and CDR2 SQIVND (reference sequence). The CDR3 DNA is TGTGCCAGTAGTTCCCCCCTTAGGAACACTGAAGCTTTCTTT. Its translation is CASSSPLRNTEAFF.

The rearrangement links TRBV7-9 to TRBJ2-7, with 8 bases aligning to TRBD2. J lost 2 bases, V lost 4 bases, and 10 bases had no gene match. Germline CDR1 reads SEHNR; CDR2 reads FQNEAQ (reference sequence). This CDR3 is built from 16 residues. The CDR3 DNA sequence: TGTGCCAGCAGCTCGTTCCTAGCGGGCAACCCCTACGAGCAGTACTTC. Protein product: CASSSFLAGNPYEQYF.

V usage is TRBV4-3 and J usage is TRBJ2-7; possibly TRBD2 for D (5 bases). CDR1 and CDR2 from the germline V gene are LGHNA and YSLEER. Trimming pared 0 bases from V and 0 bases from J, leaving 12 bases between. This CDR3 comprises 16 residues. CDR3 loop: CASSQDRELVSYEQYF. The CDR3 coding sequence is TGCGCCAGCAGCCAAGATCGGGAACTAGTCTCCTACGAGCAGTACTTC.

The CDR3 protein is CASTNGQLPSYEQYF. The CDR3 nucleotides are TGCGCCAGCACTAATGGACAGCTTCCCTCCTACGAGCAGTACTTC. V usage is TRBV5-1 and J usage is TRBJ2-7, with a possible D match to TRBD1 (6 bases). This CDR3 is built from 15 residues. Trimming took off 6 bases at V and 0 bases at J, with 16 bases between the two ends. Germline lookup yields CDR1 SGHRS and CDR2 YFSETQ.

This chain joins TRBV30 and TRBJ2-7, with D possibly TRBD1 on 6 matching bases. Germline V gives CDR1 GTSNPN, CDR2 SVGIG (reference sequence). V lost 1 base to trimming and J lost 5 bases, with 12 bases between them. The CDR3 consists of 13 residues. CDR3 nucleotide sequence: TGTGCCTGGAGTGGAACAGGGATTCACGAGCAGTACTTC. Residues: CAWSGTGIHEQYF.

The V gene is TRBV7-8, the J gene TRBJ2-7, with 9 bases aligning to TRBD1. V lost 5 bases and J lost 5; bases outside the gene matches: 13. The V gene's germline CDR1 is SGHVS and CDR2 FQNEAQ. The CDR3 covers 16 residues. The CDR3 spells CASSQSAGTGYHEQYF. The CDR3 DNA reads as TGTGCCAGCAGCCAATCTGCCGGGACAGGGTACCACGAGCAGTACTTC.

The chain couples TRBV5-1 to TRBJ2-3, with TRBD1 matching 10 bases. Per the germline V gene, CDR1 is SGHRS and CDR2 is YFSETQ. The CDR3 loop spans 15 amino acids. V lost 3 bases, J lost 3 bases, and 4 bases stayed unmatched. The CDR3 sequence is CASSYPGQGTDTQYF. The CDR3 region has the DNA TGCGCCAGCAGCTACCCGGGACAGGGGACAGATACGCAGTATTTT.